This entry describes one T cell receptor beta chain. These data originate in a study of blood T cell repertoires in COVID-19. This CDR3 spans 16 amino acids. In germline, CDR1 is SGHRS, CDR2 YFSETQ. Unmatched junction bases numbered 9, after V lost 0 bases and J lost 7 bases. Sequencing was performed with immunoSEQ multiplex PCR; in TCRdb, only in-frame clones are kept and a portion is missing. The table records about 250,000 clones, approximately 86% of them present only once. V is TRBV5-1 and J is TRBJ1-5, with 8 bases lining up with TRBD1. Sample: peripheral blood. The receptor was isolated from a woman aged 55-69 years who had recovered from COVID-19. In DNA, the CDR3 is TGCGCCAGCAGCTTGGTTACCCAGGGGGCGAGCCAGCCCCAGCATTTT. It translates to CASSLVTQGASQPQHF. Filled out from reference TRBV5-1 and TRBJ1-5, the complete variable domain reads KAGVTQTPRYLIKTRGQQVTLSCSPISGHRSVSWYQQTPGQGLQFLFEYFSETQRNKGNFPGRFSGRQFSNSRSEMNVSTLELGDSALYLCASSLVTQGASQPQHFGDGTRLSIL.